Listed below are T cell receptor beta chains from one sample, sequenced in a study of shared clonotypes between healthy human individuals. Data came from immunoSEQ multiplex PCR; TCRdb stores just in-frame clones and leaves some out. Counted here are 950,000 to 1,300,000 clones, about 80% occurring once; the ten biggest clones make up approximately 1.3%. The sequencing input was memory CD4+ T cells sorted from blood. All receptors come from a man between 18 and 29 years old in good health. Both conserved end residues are part of each CDR3. Fields, in order: V gene, clone size, D gene, J gene, CDR3 protein, CDR3 DNA. D genes are given only for firm matches. Part of the rows lack a size; the others show once, few, many or a class for expanded clones.

V: TRBV7-2
size: .
D: .
J: TRBJ2-3
CDR3: CASSLTRSADTQYF
DNA: TGTGCCAGCAGCTTAACCAGGTCTGCAGATACGCAGTATTTT

V: TRBV5-1
size: .
D: TRBD2
J: TRBJ2-3
CDR3: CASSLTSGGAGTQYF
DNA: TGCGCCAGCAGCTTAACTAGCGGGGGGGCAGGGACGCAGTATTTT

V: TRBV28
size: .
D: .
J: TRBJ2-3
CDR3: CASTRGGLVSTDTQYF
DNA: TGTGCCAGCACCAGGGGGGGACTAGTCAGCACAGATACGCAGTATTTT

V: TRBV18
size: .
D: .
J: TRBJ1-5
CDR3: CASSPPGGGASNQPQHF
DNA: TGTGCCAGCTCACCACCGGGAGGGGGAGCTTCCAATCAGCCCCAGCATTTT

V: TRBV27
size: .
D: .
J: TRBJ1-5
CDR3: CASSLKVGSGQPQHF
DNA: TGTGCCAGCAGTTTAAAGGTCGGGTCAGGTCAGCCCCAGCATTTT

V: TRBV14
size: .
D: .
J: TRBJ2-5
CDR3: CASSHRTLGDQYF
DNA: TGTGCCAGCAGCCACCGAACCCTGGGGGACCAGTACTTC

V: TRBV7-2
size: .
D: .
J: TRBJ2-3
CDR3: CASSQAGVGTDTQYF
DNA: TGTGCCAGCAGCCAGGCAGGAGTCGGCACAGATACGCAGTATTTT

V: TRBV18
size: .
D: TRBD1
J: TRBJ1-2
CDR3: CASSLTGDSYTF
DNA: TGTGCCAGCTCACTGACAGGGGATAGCTACACCTTC

V: TRBV6-1
size: once
D: .
J: TRBJ2-7
CDR3: CASSRTNYEQYF
DNA: TGTGCCAGCAGTAGAACGAACTACGAGCAGTACTTC

V: TRBV5-1
size: .
D: .
J: TRBJ2-7
CDR3: CASSSQGTEQYF
DNA: TGCGCCAGCAGCTCGCAGGGAACCGAGCAGTACTTC

V: TRBV19
size: .
D: .
J: TRBJ1-2
CDR3: CASSIDGQYGYTF
DNA: TGTGCCAGTAGTATAGATGGACAGTATGGCTACACCTTC

V: TRBV7-8
size: .
D: TRBD2
J: TRBJ2-7
CDR3: CASSLGLAGAYEQYF
DNA: TGTGCCAGCAGCTTAGGCCTAGCGGGAGCCTACGAGCAGTACTTC

V: TRBV19
size: .
D: .
J: TRBJ1-3
CDR3: CASMSSGNTIYF
DNA: TGTGCCAGTATGAGCTCTGGAAACACCATATATTTT

V: TRBV4-1
size: .
D: TRBD2
J: TRBJ2-5
CDR3: CASGQGPLAGGETQYF
DNA: TGCGCCAGCGGCCAGGGCCCACTAGCGGGAGGAGAGACCCAGTACTTC

V: TRBV5-6
size: .
D: .
J: TRBJ2-7
CDR3: CASSLAPGYEQYF
DNA: TGTGCCAGCAGCTTGGCGCCGGGTTACGAGCAGTACTTC

V: TRBV2
size: .
D: .
J: TRBJ2-7
CDR3: CASSYFGEQYF
DNA: TGTGCCAGCAGTTATTTCGGCGAGCAGTACTTC

V: TRBV10-3
size: few
D: TRBD1
J: TRBJ1-1
CDR3: CAINPWGGQGRSTEAFF
DNA: TGTGCCATCAACCCTTGGGGGGGACAGGGGAGGAGCACTGAAGCTTTCTTT

V: TRBV18
size: few
D: TRBD1
J: TRBJ1-2
CDR3: CASSPPHRGHYGYTF
DNA: TGTGCCAGCTCACCACCGCACAGGGGGCATTATGGCTACACCTTC

V: TRBV2
size: .
D: TRBD1
J: TRBJ1-2
CDR3: CASRPWTGGVYGYTF
DNA: TGTGCCAGCAGACCCTGGACAGGGGGTGTGTATGGCTACACCTTC

V: TRBV30
size: .
D: TRBD1
J: TRBJ1-4
CDR3: CAWSVGTGTNEKLFF
DNA: TGTGCCTGGAGTGTGGGGACAGGCACCAATGAAAAACTGTTTTTT

V: TRBV18
size: .
D: .
J: TRBJ1-1
CDR3: CASSPYDEFTEAFF
DNA: TGTGCCAGCTCACCATACGACGAATTTACTGAAGCTTTCTTT

V: TRBV10-3
size: .
D: TRBD2
J: TRBJ2-7
CDR3: CAISGGRAAYEQYF
DNA: TGTGCCATCAGTGGAGGGAGGGCCGCCTACGAGCAGTACTTC

V: TRBV5-1
size: .
D: .
J: TRBJ1-4
CDR3: CASSRASTNEKLFF
DNA: TGCGCCAGCAGCAGGGCGAGCACTAATGAAAAACTGTTTTTT

V: TRBV28
size: .
D: .
J: TRBJ1-6
CDR3: CASRGQYNSPLHF
DNA: TGTGCCAGCCGGGGGCAATATAATTCACCCCTCCACTTT

V: TRBV5-1
size: .
D: .
J: TRBJ2-2
CDR3: CASSYSQGSLLLTGELFF
DNA: TGCGCCAGCAGCTACTCCCAGGGGTCCCTCCTCCTCACCGGGGAGCTGTTTTTT

V: TRBV25-1
size: .
D: TRBD1
J: TRBJ2-4
CDR3: CASSPTGLAKNIQYF
DNA: TGTGCCAGCAGCCCGACAGGGTTAGCCAAAAACATTCAGTACTTC

V: TRBV18
size: .
D: .
J: TRBJ1-1
CDR3: CASSLGRGGTEAFF
DNA: TGTGCCAGCTCACTCGGTAGGGGGGGCACTGAAGCTTTCTTT

V: TRBV4-1
size: .
D: TRBD1
J: TRBJ1-2
CDR3: CASSQDPGTDKYGYTF
DNA: TGCGCCAGCAGCCAAGATCCCGGGACAGACAAGTATGGCTACACCTTC

V: TRBV6-6
size: .
D: .
J: TRBJ2-5
CDR3: CASIEAGAGTQYF
DNA: TGTGCCAGCATCGAGGCGGGGGCCGGGACCCAGTACTTC

V: TRBV21-1
size: .
D: .
J: TRBJ2-1
CDR3: CASSKDWAGEANEQFF
DNA: TGTGCCAGCAGCAAAGACTGGGCGGGAGAAGCCAATGAGCAGTTCTTC

V: TRBV21-1
size: .
D: .
J: TRBJ2-4
CDR3: CASSKYGWRDKNIQYF
DNA: TGTGCCAGCAGCAAATATGGGTGGCGTGACAAAAACATTCAGTACTTC

V: TRBV7-6
size: .
D: .
J: TRBJ2-7
CDR3: CASSLGQSTRVYF
DNA: TGTGCCAGCAGCTTAGGTCAGAGTACGAGGGTGTACTTC

V: TRBV7-2
size: .
D: .
J: TRBJ2-7
CDR3: CASSFSSSVAYEQYF
DNA: TGTGCCAGCAGCTTTTCGTCTAGTGTCGCCTACGAGCAGTACTTC

V: TRBV25-1
size: few
D: TRBD1
J: TRBJ1-6
CDR3: CASSGNRGNNSPLHF
DNA: TGTGCCAGCAGTGGGAACAGGGGAAATAATTCACCCCTCCACTTT

V: TRBV19
size: .
D: .
J: TRBJ2-4
CDR3: CASSRGRGLQYF
DNA: TGTGCCAGTAGTAGAGGTAGGGGCCTTCAGTACTTC

V: TRBV18
size: .
D: .
J: TRBJ2-2
CDR3: CASSPQGNTGELFF
DNA: TGTGCCAGCTCTCCACAGGGGAACACCGGGGAGCTGTTTTTT

V: TRBV5-1
size: .
D: .
J: TRBJ2-7
CDR3: CASSPFGAALGEQYF
DNA: TGCGCCAGCAGCCCCTTCGGGGCCGCTCTGGGGGAGCAGTACTTC

V: TRBV5-1
size: .
D: .
J: TRBJ1-3
CDR3: CASSLEGSHSGNTIYF
DNA: TGCGCCAGCAGCTTGGAAGGCAGTCACTCTGGAAACACCATATATTTT

V: TRBV19
size: few
D: TRBD2
J: TRBJ2-1
CDR3: CASRVRLANYNEQFF
DNA: TGTGCCAGTAGAGTAAGACTAGCGAACTACAATGAGCAGTTCTTC

V: TRBV2
size: .
D: .
J: TRBJ2-2
CDR3: CASSEGLASTGELFF
DNA: TGTGCCAGCAGTGAGGGGTTAGCGAGCACCGGGGAGCTGTTTTTT

V: TRBV6-1
size: .
D: .
J: TRBJ1-3
CDR3: CASSDPGKRHSF
DNA: TGTGCCAGCAGTGATCCGGGGAAACGGCACAGTTTT

V: TRBV19
size: .
D: .
J: TRBJ1-5
CDR3: CASSIYRSLSQPQHF
DNA: TGTGCCAGTAGTATATACAGGAGCCTGTCGCAGCCCCAGCATTTT

V: TRBV14
size: .
D: .
J: TRBJ1-4
CDR3: CASSRGLGQEKLFF
DNA: TGTGCCAGCAGCCGCGGCCTGGGACAAGAAAAACTGTTTTTT

V: TRBV10-3
size: few
D: TRBD1
J: TRBJ2-1
CDR3: CAISKGTGKGNEQFF
DNA: TGTGCCATCAGCAAAGGGACAGGGAAAGGCAATGAGCAGTTCTTC

V: TRBV5-1
size: .
D: .
J: TRBJ1-1
CDR3: CASSLGSSDTEAFF
DNA: TGCGCCAGCAGCTTAGGGTCGTCAGACACTGAAGCTTTCTTT

V: TRBV12-5
size: .
D: TRBD2
J: TRBJ2-3
CDR3: CASAIAGGTDTQYF
DNA: TGTGCTAGTGCTATAGCGGGGGGCACAGATACGCAGTATTTT

V: TRBV7-9
size: few
D: TRBD1
J: TRBJ1-2
CDR3: CASSYLDRGGYTF
DNA: TGTGCCAGCAGCTACCTAGACAGGGGTGGCTACACCTTC

V: TRBV7-2
size: .
D: .
J: TRBJ2-2
CDR3: CASSQKGGTGELFF
DNA: TGTGCCAGCAGCCAAAAAGGGGGGACCGGGGAGCTGTTTTTT

V: TRBV18
size: few
D: .
J: TRBJ1-4
CDR3: CASSPGEGEKLFF
DNA: TGTGCCAGCTCACCGGGGGAGGGTGAAAAACTGTTTTTT

V: TRBV4-1
size: .
D: .
J: TRBJ2-3
CDR3: CASSQEKGVATDTQYF
DNA: TGCGCCAGCAGCCAAGAGAAGGGTGTGGCGACAGATACGCAGTATTTT